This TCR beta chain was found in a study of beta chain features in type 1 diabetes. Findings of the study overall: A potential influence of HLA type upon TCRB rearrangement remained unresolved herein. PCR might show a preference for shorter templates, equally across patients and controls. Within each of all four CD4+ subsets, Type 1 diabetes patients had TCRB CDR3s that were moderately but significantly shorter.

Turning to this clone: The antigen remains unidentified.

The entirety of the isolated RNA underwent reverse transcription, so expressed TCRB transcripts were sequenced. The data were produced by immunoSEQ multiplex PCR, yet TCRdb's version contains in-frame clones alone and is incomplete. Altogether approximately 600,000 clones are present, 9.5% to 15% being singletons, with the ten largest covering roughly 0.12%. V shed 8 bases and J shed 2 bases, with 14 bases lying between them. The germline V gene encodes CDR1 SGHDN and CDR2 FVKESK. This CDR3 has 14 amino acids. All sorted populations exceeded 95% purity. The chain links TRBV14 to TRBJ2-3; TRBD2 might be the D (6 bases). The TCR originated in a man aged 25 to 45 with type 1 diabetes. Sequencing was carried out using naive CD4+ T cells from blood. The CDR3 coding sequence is TGTGCCAGCGACCGTGGACTAACCACAGATACGCAGTATTTT. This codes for CASDRGLTTDTQYF.